These 32 T cell receptor beta chains share one sample of origin, sequenced in a study of early T cells in non-severe SARS-CoV-2 infection (dated by TCRdb to the early 2020s). Library construction relied on 5' RACE. TCRdb shows the sequencer as NextSeq 500. TCRdb trimmed public reads at Q25 via fastp, called clones via MiXCR and kept in-frame beta chains. Rows merge per CDR3 protein into single entries with the most common DNA and genes. The sample table contains around 40,000 distinct CDR3 sequences; only one count was recorded for 5.5% to 7% of them. 4.8% of the sample rests with the top ten. Sequencing input: whole blood. These receptors were taken from an adult who was a healthcare worker with PCR-confirmed SARS-CoV-2 infection or an uninfected control (not recorded which).

This clonotype was recorded many times. In DNA form, the CDR3 reads TGTGCCAGCAGCTTTGGTGATTCCTCCTACAATGAGCAGTTCTTC. Amino acids: CASSFGDSSYNEQFF. V and J are TRBV7-8 and TRBJ2-1, with D hard to call. Trimming removed 3 bases from V and 0 bases from J, with 9 bases in between. Per germline, CDR1 SGHVS and CDR2 FQNEAQ. This CDR3 comprises 15 residues.

This clonotype was detected many times. The chain carries TRBV28 and TRBJ2-7; D may be TRBD1 (7 bases). CDR1 and CDR2 (germline): MDHEN, SYDVKM. Trimming took 3 bases from V and 2 from J, leaving 17 bases between them. The CDR3 loop spans 16 amino acids. CDR3 in DNA: TGTGCCAGCAGTTTGGAGGGACAGCCCATTACCTACGAGCAGTACTTC. This gives the protein CASSLEGQPITYEQYF.

Ten or more counts support this clonotype. The J gene is TRBJ2-7, the V gene TRBV2; D could derive from TRBD1 or TRBD2 (5 bases each). The CDR3 is 15 residues long. The germline V gene has CDR1 SNHLY and CDR2 FYNNEI. The V end was cut by 2 bases, the J end by 2 bases, with 13 bases between. The CDR3 sequence: CASSEHPGRAYEQYF. DNA for the CDR3: TGTGCCAGCAGTGAACACCCGGGGCGTGCCTACGAGCAGTACTTC. The full variable domain, with the rest looked up from reference TRBV2 and TRBJ2-7, is EPEVTQTPSHQVTQMGQEVILRCVPISNHLYFYWYRQILGQKVEFLVSFYNNEISEKSEIFDDQFSVERPDGSNFTLKIRSTKLEDSAMYFCASSEHPGRAYEQYFGPGTRLTVT.

In this sample, this clonotype turned up many times. The J gene is TRBJ2-5, the V gene TRBV6-1; no firm D call. Germline lookup yields CDR1 MNHNS and CDR2 SASEGT. Trimming took off 6 bases at V and 2 bases at J, with 10 bases between the two ends. CDR3 size: 13 residues. The CDR3 protein is CASSRKQQETQYF. Written as DNA, the CDR3 is TGTGCCAGCAGCCGTAAACAGCAAGAGACCCAGTACTTC.

This clonotype was seen more than once but under ten times. The chain employs TRBV5-4 and TRBJ2-3; maybe TRBD1 (6 bases). V was cut by 2 bases and J by 0 bases, with 13 bases left in between. Germline loops: CDR1 SGHNT, CDR2 YYREEE (reference sequence). The CDR3 has 16 residues. CDR3 loop: CASSFQGMASTDTQYF. The CDR3 coding sequence is TGTGCCAGCAGCTTTCAGGGGATGGCTAGCACAGATACGCAGTATTTT.

This clonotype was found many times. The genes are TRBV7-9 and TRBJ1-1; tentatively, D is TRBD1 (5 bases). V was pared by 1 base and J by 3 bases, with 24 bases between. CDR1 SEHNR and CDR2 FQNEAQ come from the germline V gene (reference sequence). This CDR3 has 19 amino acids. In DNA, the CDR3 is TGTGCCAGCAGCTTAGAGGGGCAGGTCCACCTCGTAGGAGACACTGAAGCTTTCTTT. This codes for CASSLEGQVHLVGDTEAFF.

This clonotype was counted ten times or more. The CDR3 loop reads CASRDPSRNTEAFF. CDR3 DNA sequence: TGTGCCAGCAGAGACCCGAGCCGGAACACTGAAGCTTTCTTT. The rearrangement uses TRBV28 and TRBJ1-1, with D uncertain. Germline CDR1 MDHEN, CDR2 SYDVKM. The CDR3 has 14 amino acids. The V end lost 6 bases, the J end lost 1 base, and 12 bases lay between the germline ends. Using reference TRBV28 and TRBJ1-1 for the parts outside the CDR3, the full variable domain is DVKVTQSSRYLVKRTGEKVFLECVQDMDHENMFWYRQDPGLGLRLIYFSYDVKMKEKGDIPEGYSVSREKKERFSLILESASTNQTSMYLCASRDPSRNTEAFFGQGTRLTVV.

This clonotype was seen a few times. The chain links TRBV27 to TRBJ2-7, with D possibly being TRBD2 (6 bases). With 8 bases removed from V and 4 bases from J, the gap between germline ends came to 18 bases. The germline gives CDR1 MNHEY, CDR2 SMNVEV (reference sequence). The CDR3 contains 14 residues. The CDR3 protein is CASGETRVSYEQYF. The CDR3 DNA reads as TGTGCCAGCGGGGAGACTAGAGTCTCTTACGAGCAGTACTTC.

This clonotype has a count of ten or more. The chain recombines TRBV6-5 with TRBJ2-3; 9 bases are a match to TRBD1. Unmatched junction bases numbered 7, after V lost 6 bases and J lost 0 bases. The CDR3 runs to 16 residues. CDR1 is MNHEY, CDR2 SVGAGI, per germline. The CDR3 sequence: CASSPRTGESTDTQYF. In nucleotides, the CDR3 is TGTGCCAGCAGCCCTCGGACAGGGGAGAGCACAGATACGCAGTATTTT.

This clonotype appeared many times. The V and J genes are TRBV11-2 and TRBJ2-7; D unresolved. CDR1 is SGHAT, CDR2 FQNNGV, per germline. V was cut by 7 bases and J by 7 bases, with 23 bases left in between. The CDR3 is 15 amino acids. DNA of the CDR3: TGTGCCAGCACCCCGCTCAGGACGGCCCCCTTTGAGCAGTACTTC. Translating it yields CASTPLRTAPFEQYF.

This clonotype appeared many times. The chain carries TRBV21-1 and TRBJ2-1; the DNA was not compared with TRBD1, the D call given in the table. TRBV21-1 is flagged as a pseudogene. The CDR3 contains 15 residues. CDR3 protein: CASSYRGQSYNEQFF. The CDR3 bases are TGTGCCAGCAGCTACAGGGGGCAGTCCTACAATGAGCAGTTCTTC.

Many counts were recorded for this clonotype. The CDR3 loop is CASSPLDSTGELFF. The CDR3 region has the DNA TGTGCCAGCTCACCTCTGGACAGCACCGGGGAGCTGTTTTTT. J is TRBJ2-2 and V is TRBV18, with D perhaps matching TRBD1 (6 bases). Trimming pared 3 bases from V and 4 bases from J, leaving 9 bases between. The CDR3 extends over 14 amino acids. Germline V gene data show CDR1 as KGHSH and CDR2 as LQKENI.

This clonotype was seen a few times. The chain couples TRBV5-1 to TRBJ2-5; D is uncertain. Germline loops: CDR1 SGHRS, CDR2 YFSETQ. The CDR3 extends over 13 amino acids. Trimming pared 3 bases from V and 2 bases from J, leaving 8 bases between. CDR3: CASSSNTQETQYF. The CDR3 DNA reads TGCGCCAGCAGCTCGAACACGCAAGAGACCCAGTACTTC.

This clonotype was detected only a few times. A read error may explain this, as a much larger clone is one base away. The rearrangement uses TRBV5-1 and TRBJ2-3; 9 bases line up with TRBD2. Germline CDR1 and CDR2: SGHRS and YFSETQ. Trimming at V came to 1 base and at J to 2 bases, leaving 2 bases not matched to a gene. The length of the CDR3 is 15 residues. In nucleotides, the CDR3 is TGCGCCAGCAGCTTGTGGACTAGCGACACAGATACGCAGTATTTT. As protein: CASSLWTSDTDTQYF.

This clonotype appeared many times. The chain carries TRBV7-2 and TRBJ2-3; 14 nucleotides agree with TRBD2. This CDR3 is built from 15 residues. Trimming took 5 bases from V and 8 from J; bases not matched to a gene: 6. Germline CDR1 reads SGHTA; CDR2 reads FQGNSA. In nucleotides, the CDR3 is TGTGCCAGCAGCCCCCCGGGACTAGCGGGAGTTACGCAGTATTTT. This encodes CASSPPGLAGVTQYF.

This clonotype was detected ten times or more. The chain combines TRBV6-5 with TRBJ2-7, with TRBD1 identical over 10 bases. With 5 bases clipped from V and 2 bases from J, the junction kept 12 bases outside the gene matches. Germline assignment: CDR1 MNHEY and CDR2 SVGAGI. The CDR3 is 17 residues long. Written as DNA, the CDR3 is TGTGCCAGCAGTCTTGACGGATCCGGGACAGGGGCCTACGAGCAGTACTTC. This sequence encodes CASSLDGSGTGAYEQYF.

This clonotype was observed at least ten times. The chain links TRBV10-1 to TRBJ2-7; D unclear. The germline V and J ends were trimmed by 8 bases and 2 bases, with 10 bases remaining between them. Germline V gene lookup returns CDR1 WNHNN and CDR2 SYGVQD (reference sequence). The CDR3 covers 12 residues. This chain's CDR3 is CASSSSPYEQYF. As DNA, the CDR3 is TGCGCCAGCTCCAGCAGCCCCTACGAGCAGTACTTC.

This clonotype was recorded at least ten times. Here the CDR3 DNA reads TGCGCCAGCAGCCCGGACAGGGTTGAGACCCAGTACTTC. Translated: CASSPDRVETQYF. The chain combines TRBV5-1 with TRBJ2-5, with 8 bases fitting TRBD1. V lost 4 bases and J lost 5; bases outside the gene matches: 4. This CDR3 is 13 amino acids long. Germline V gives CDR1 SGHRS, CDR2 YFSETQ.

This clonotype occurred a few times. J is TRBJ1-2 and V is TRBV9; D call uncertain. V gave up 4 bases and J gave up 4 bases, with 11 bases separating them. In germline, CDR1 is SGDLS, CDR2 YYNGEE. CDR3 size: 13 residues. Here the CDR3 DNA reads TGTGCCAGCAGCTTCGTCCAGAGCTATGGCTACACCTTC. As protein: CASSFVQSYGYTF.

This clonotype was observed many times. The chain joins TRBV7-2 to TRBJ2-7, with no clear D. This CDR3 is built from 14 residues. V gave up 1 base and J gave up 2 bases, with 9 bases separating them. The germline V gene has CDR1 SGHTA and CDR2 FQGNSA. The CDR3: CASSLVPGTYEQYF. In DNA form, the CDR3 reads TGTGCCAGCAGCTTAGTACCAGGAACCTACGAGCAGTACTTC. Complete variable domain (other parts from reference TRBV7-2 and TRBJ2-7): GAGVSQSPSNKVTEKGKDVELRCDPISGHTALYWYRQSLGQGLEFLIYFQGNSAPDKSGLPSDRFSAERTGGSVSTLTIQRTQQEDSAVYLCASSLVPGTYEQYFGPGTRLTVT.

This clonotype came up many times. The chain has TRBV29-1 and TRBJ1-4; D possibly corresponds to TRBD1 (5 bases). Trimming shortened V by 4 bases and J by 8 bases, and 14 bases separated the two germline ends. Germline V CDR1 and CDR2: SQVTM, ANQGSEA. The CDR3 covers 13 residues. CDR3 sequence (DNA): TGCAGCGTTGTGGGGCGGGAGGAAGAAAAACTGTTTTTT. Translation: CSVVGREEEKLFF.

Details on this clonotype: This may be a read error, as it is one base from a much larger clone. The chain couples TRBV20-1 to TRBJ1-1, with 7 positions matching TRBD1. The CDR3 consists of 16 residues. V lost 5 bases, J lost 2 bases, and 14 bases stayed unmatched. The germline gives CDR1 DFQATT, CDR2 SNEGSKA (reference sequence). CDR3 in amino acids: CSAGDRETSVNTEAFF. DNA for the CDR3: TGCAGTGCTGGGGACAGAGAGACCTCTGTAAACACTGAAGCTTTCTTT.

This clonotype was picked up many times. The gene calls are TRBV6-5 and TRBJ2-1; D gene ambiguous. Trimming removed 6 bases at V and 9 bases at J, with 12 bases between. The CDR3 consists of 12 residues. Germline values: CDR1 MNHEY, CDR2 SVGAGI. The CDR3 DNA is TGTGCCAGCAGCTCAAAACCTACTGAGCAGTTCTTC. Translation gives CASSSKPTEQFF.

At least ten counts were recorded for this clonotype. J is TRBJ2-1 and V is TRBV3-1; the D gene could be TRBD1 or TRBD2 (5 bases each). The CDR3 sequence is 13 residues long. Deletions cut 4 bases from V and 9 bases from J, with 13 bases between. Germline V CDR1 and CDR2: LGHDT, YNNKEL (reference sequence). The CDR3 reads CASSRGTGGEQFF. The CDR3 bases are TGTGCCAGCAGCCGGGGGACCGGAGGTGAGCAGTTCTTC.

This clonotype was seen repeatedly, ten times or more. The gene calls are TRBV3-1 and TRBJ1-1, with D unresolved. CDR1 LGHDT and CDR2 YNNKEL come from the germline V gene (reference sequence). The CDR3 loop spans 11 amino acids. V was trimmed by 3 bases and J by 5 bases, leaving 4 bases between them. The CDR3 DNA is TGTGCCAGCAGCCATGGTACTGAAGCTTTCTTT. Translated, it gives CASSHGTEAFF.

This clonotype came up many times. This sequence joins TRBV4-1 and TRBJ2-2; 7 nucleotides line up with TRBD1. The CDR3 totals 17 residues. Germline V CDR1 and CDR2: MGHRA, YSYEKL. J gave up 0 bases and V 0 bases, and 4 bases lay outside the gene matches. The CDR3 spells CASSQDRQGANTGELFF. The CDR3 DNA sequence: TGCGCCAGCAGCCAAGACAGGCAGGGGGCGAACACCGGGGAGCTGTTTTTT.

This clonotype showed up many times. This chain uses TRBV5-1 with TRBJ1-1; D is uncertain. The V end was cut by 2 bases, the J end by 5 bases, with 22 bases between. Germline CDR1 and CDR2: SGHRS and YFSETQ. This CDR3 region has 17 residues. CDR3 amino acids: CASSLRQANFGVTEAFF. The DNA for the CDR3 is TGCGCCAGCAGCTTAAGGCAGGCCAACTTCGGTGTGACTGAAGCTTTCTTT.

This clonotype has at least ten counts. The rearrangement uses TRBV5-1 and TRBJ2-5, with TRBD1 as a possible D gene (6 bases). Per germline, CDR1 SGHRS and CDR2 YFSETQ. V lost 1 base to trimming and J lost 3 bases, with 10 bases between them. This CDR3 contains 14 residues. The CDR3 sequence: CASSLTGQKETQYF. The CDR3 bases are TGCGCCAGCAGCTTGACAGGGCAGAAAGAGACCCAGTACTTC.

This clonotype was seen only a few times. In DNA form, the CDR3 reads TGTGCCAGCAGCCCCCGGGACGCCCTCGACGAGCAGTACTTC. This encodes CASSPRDALDEQYF. This sequence joins TRBV3-1 and TRBJ2-7; D tentatively reads TRBD1 or TRBD2 (5 bases each). CDR1 is LGHDT and CDR2 is YNNKEL in the germline V gene (reference sequence). The ends were cut back, 4 bases at V and 5 bases at J, with 15 bases in the middle. CDR3 length: 14 amino acids.

This clonotype was seen ten or more times. The chain combines TRBV2 with TRBJ1-4; D is unclear. Germline CDR1 reads SNHLY; CDR2 reads FYNNEI. The CDR3 consists of 12 residues. Trimming cost V 6 bases and J 8 bases, with 10 bases left between them. The CDR3 DNA is TGTGCCAGCAGCCTCATCTGGGAAAAACTGTTTTTT. It is translated as CASSLIWEKLFF.

The rearrangement uses TRBV4-1 and TRBJ1-1, with D unresolved. The CDR3 is 16 residues long. CDR1 and CDR2 from the germline V gene are MGHRA and YSYEKL. V was clipped by 3 bases and J by 6 bases, with 20 bases between them. The CDR3 loop reads CASSHDSMEGRPEAFF. In DNA form, the CDR3 reads TGCGCCAGCAGCCATGATTCCATGGAGGGAAGACCTGAAGCTTTCTTT.

This chain joins TRBV4-2 and TRBJ2-5, with D hard to call. Trimming removed 0 bases from V and 5 bases from J, with 10 bases in between. Germline assignment: CDR1 LGHNA and CDR2 YNFKEQ. The CDR3 extends over 14 amino acids. CDR3 nucleotides: TGTGCCAGCAGCCAAGATACCCCAGATGAGACCCAGTACTTC. This translates into CASSQDTPDETQYF.